These 31 T cell receptor beta chains came from one sample sequenced in a study of long-term antiretroviral therapy in people with HIV. Survey-level resolution applied to immunoSEQ assay v3.0. This table comes from immunoSEQ multiplex PCR, and its TCRdb copy is limited to in-frame clones, with some not included. The sample consists of roughly 17,000 clones, around 79% of them appearing once. The sequenced sample was unsorted PBMCs, obtained 2.3 years after starting antiretroviral therapy. These receptors all stem from a woman aged 40 to 50 with HIV.

This clone was detected only a few times. This chain uses TRBV27 with TRBJ2-3; 7 bases align to TRBD1. V shed 6 bases and J 6 bases; nucleotides not matched to a gene: 12. Germline-derived CDR1 and CDR2 are MNHEY and SMNVEV (reference sequence). CDR3 length: 15 residues. The DNA of the CDR3 is TGTGCCAGCAGCTACGGGACAGCCTTGGGGGATACGCAGTATTTT. It encodes CASSYGTALGDTQYF.

The gene calls are TRBV29-1 and TRBJ1-2; no definite D call. From germline, CDR1 is SQVTM and CDR2 ANQGSEA. The CDR3 loop spans 12 amino acids. V lost 6 bases and J 2 bases, leaving 10 bases between the germline ends. The CDR3 region is CSVLSANYGYTF. The DNA of the CDR3 is TGCAGCGTCCTTAGTGCCAACTATGGCTACACCTTC.

V gene TRBV27 combines with J gene TRBJ2-1, with 7 bases that match TRBD2. Germline V lookup: CDR1 MNHEY, CDR2 SMNVEV (reference sequence). CDR3 length equals 16 residues. Unmatched junction bases numbered 6, after V lost 1 base and J lost 3 bases. This CDR3 is CASSLWASGNYNEQFF. In DNA, the CDR3 is TGTGCCAGCAGTTTATGGGCTAGCGGAAACTACAATGAGCAGTTCTTC.

The chain links TRBV14 to TRBJ2-7; 10 nucleotides line up with TRBD2. CDR3 length: 17 amino acids. Per the germline V gene, CDR1 is SGHDN and CDR2 is FVKESK. V lost 1 base and J lost 9; bases outside the gene matches: 15. CDR3 loop: CASSQVVRTSGPRRQYF. CDR3 nucleotides: TGTGCCAGCAGCCAAGTGGTCCGGACTAGCGGCCCTAGGAGGCAGTACTTC.

The V gene is TRBV6-5, the J gene TRBJ1-3; D ambiguous. Germline CDR1 reads MNHEY; CDR2 reads SVGAGI. Trimming left V 5 bases short and J 0 bases short, with 11 bases between. CDR3 length: 15 amino acids. The CDR3 reads CASSVDALSGNTIYF. The CDR3 DNA follows: TGTGCCAGCAGTGTCGACGCTCTCTCTGGAAACACCATATATTTT.

V is TRBV11-2 and J is TRBJ1-1; TRBD1 might be the D (6 bases). Per germline, CDR1 SGHAT and CDR2 FQNNGV. Trimming took off 1 base at V and 6 bases at J, with 12 bases between the two ends. This CDR3 region has 14 residues. CDR3 sequence: CASSLVPGGPEAFF. Written as DNA, the CDR3 is TGTGCCAGCAGCTTAGTCCCTGGGGGCCCTGAAGCTTTCTTT. The whole variable domain, remainder taken from reference TRBV11-2 and TRBJ1-1, is EAGVAQSPRYKIIEKRQSVAFWCNPISGHATLYWYQQILGQGPKLLIQFQNNGVVDDSQLPKDRFSAERLKGVDSTLKIQPAKLEDSAVYLCASSLVPGGPEAFFGQGTRLTVV.

The rearrangement links TRBV10-1 to TRBJ2-1, with D unresolved. The germline V gene encodes CDR1 WNHNN and CDR2 SYGVQD (reference sequence). This CDR3 region has 15 residues. V was pared by 0 bases and J by 1 base, with 7 bases between. The chain's CDR3 is CASSESQGSYNEQFF. DNA for the CDR3: TGCGCCAGCAGTGAGTCACAAGGTTCCTACAATGAGCAGTTCTTC.

V and J are TRBV27 and TRBJ2-7, with TRBD2 identical over 7 bases. This CDR3 has 15 amino acids. Germline V lookup: CDR1 MNHEY, CDR2 SMNVEV (reference sequence). Losses at the gene ends were 5 bases for V and 6 bases for J; bases not matched to a gene: 13. CDR3 coding DNA: TGTGCCAGCAGTCCCCCGGGAGGTGGTTTTTTCGAGCAGTACTTC. Translating gives CASSPPGGGFFEQYF.

The table lists this clone with a few counts. This chain connects TRBV7-2 to TRBJ1-2, with 8 bases matching TRBD1. Trimming took 0 bases from V and 8 from J; bases not matched to a gene: 8. From germline, CDR1 is SGHTA and CDR2 FQGNSA. This CDR3 has 15 amino acids. This CDR3 reads CASSLAIRGQGGYTF. The CDR3 DNA sequence: TGTGCCAGCAGCTTAGCAATCAGGGGGCAGGGGGGCTACACCTTC.

The rearrangement uses TRBV2 and TRBJ1-5; the D is unclear. Germline lookup yields CDR1 SNHLY and CDR2 FYNNEI. With 1 base removed from V and 0 bases from J, the gap between germline ends came to 7 bases. The CDR3 extends over 15 amino acids. In DNA form, the CDR3 reads TGTGCCAGCAGTGAAGGGGCCTATAGCAATCAGCCCCAGCATTTT. Its protein product is CASSEGAYSNQPQHF.

The sample holds a few counts of this clone. This chain joins TRBV4-1 and TRBJ1-4, with no clear D. CDR1 and CDR2 (germline): MGHRA, YSYEKL. The germline V and J ends were trimmed by 2 bases and 0 bases, with 7 bases remaining between them. The CDR3 contains 15 residues. The CDR3 protein is CASSQLMATNEKLFF. The CDR3 region has the DNA TGCGCCAGCAGCCAATTAATGGCAACTAATGAAAAACTGTTTTTT.

The CDR3 spells CASSVSGTSYEQYF. CDR3 sequence (DNA): TGTGCCAGCAGCGTTAGCGGGACCTCCTACGAGCAGTACTTC. This chain joins TRBV9 and TRBJ2-7, with 8 bases fitting TRBD2. CDR1 is SGDLS, CDR2 YYNGEE, per germline. The ends lost 2 bases at V and 0 bases at J; junction bases unmatched: 1. The CDR3 is made up of 14 amino acids.

This clone was counted only a few times. The genes are TRBV5-6 and TRBJ1-2; the D is unclear. The CDR3 extends over 11 amino acids. Germline CDR1 and CDR2: SGHDT and YYEEEE. Deletions cut 4 bases from V and 8 bases from J, with 9 bases between. CDR3 sequence reads: CASSVGGGYTF. CDR3 coding DNA: TGTGCCAGCAGCGTGGGAGGAGGCTACACCTTC.

V gene TRBV9 combines with J gene TRBJ1-4, with D perhaps matching TRBD1 (5 bases). Germline CDR1 reads SGDLS; CDR2 reads YYNGEE. V dropped 4 bases and J dropped 5 bases, with 18 bases sitting between them. This CDR3 spans 16 amino acids. Here the CDR3 reads CASSLTPGTENEKLFF. For the CDR3, the DNA is TGTGCCAGCAGCTTGACTCCGGGGACCGAGAATGAAAAACTGTTTTTT.

The chain combines TRBV13 with TRBJ2-1; TRBD2 agrees at 10 bases. CDR1 is PRHDT, CDR2 FYEKMQ, per germline (reference sequence). The J segment lost 5 bases and the V segment lost 6 bases, leaving 13 bases of the junction unmatched. The CDR3 length is 17 residues. This CDR3 reads CASSRQGLAGEHNEQFF. CDR3 in DNA: TGTGCCAGCAGTCGTCAAGGGCTAGCGGGAGAACACAATGAGCAGTTCTTC.

The V call is TRBV5-4, the J call TRBJ2-5; TRBD2 is a possible D gene (5 bases). Per germline, CDR1 SGHNT and CDR2 YYREEE (reference sequence). Between the trimmed V and J ends, which lost 7 bases and 5 bases, there was a span of 15 bases. The CDR3 totals 13 residues. The CDR3 spells CASSKERWETQYF. The CDR3 DNA reads as TGTGCCAGCTCCAAGGAGCGGTGGGAGACCCAGTACTTC.

CDR3: CASSLPGLAGLKDAYEQYF. In DNA form, the CDR3 reads TGCGCCAGCAGCTTACCGGGACTAGCGGGCCTGAAAGATGCCTACGAGCAGTACTTC. The genes are TRBV5-1 and TRBJ2-7, with 12 nucleotides matching TRBD2. The CDR3 length is 19 residues. The germline gives CDR1 SGHRS, CDR2 YFSETQ. Trimming cost V 2 bases and J 2 bases; bases outside gene matches: 14.

The chain uses TRBV30 and TRBJ1-1; D is ambiguous. This CDR3 has 13 amino acids. Germline lookup yields CDR1 GTSNPN and CDR2 SVGIG (reference sequence). Trimming cost V 2 bases and J 7 bases, with 14 bases left between them. CDR3 amino acids: CAWSFGQGNEAFF. The CDR3 DNA reads as TGTGCCTGGAGTTTTGGGCAAGGGAATGAAGCTTTCTTT.

The V gene is TRBV6-1, the J gene TRBJ2-1, with no clear D. Germline CDR1 is MNHNS and CDR2 is SASEGT. The CDR3 loop spans 12 amino acids. Trimming removed 6 bases at V and 5 bases at J, with 8 bases between. DNA for the CDR3: TGTGCCAGCAGGCCCGACCACAATGAGCAGTTCTTC. Its protein product is CASRPDHNEQFF.

The chain carries TRBV5-4 and TRBJ1-1; D may be TRBD1 (5 bases). With 5 bases removed from V and 2 bases from J, the gap between germline ends came to 16 bases. The CDR3 length is 15 residues. The V gene's germline CDR1 is SGHNT and CDR2 YYREEE (reference sequence). This CDR3 is CASSSNPTANTEAFF. Written as DNA, the CDR3 is TGTGCCAGCAGTTCTAACCCGACAGCTAACACTGAAGCTTTCTTT.

This clone came up a few times. The chain carries TRBV7-8 and TRBJ2-7; D tentatively reads TRBD1 or TRBD2 (5 bases each). The length of the CDR3 is 12 residues. With 5 bases removed from V and 6 bases from J, the gap between germline ends came to 11 bases. Germline CDR1 SGHVS, CDR2 FQNEAQ. DNA of the CDR3: TGTGCCAGCAGCCCAGACAGCGGCGAGCAGTACTTC. Amino acid sequence: CASSPDSGEQYF.

The chain's CDR3 is CASSFTGQTNYEQYF. The CDR3 DNA reads as TGTGCCAGCAGCTTTACAGGACAGACCAACTACGAGCAGTACTTC. The rearrangement uses TRBV11-3 and TRBJ2-7, with D possibly TRBD1 on 6 matching bases. Per germline, CDR1 SGHNT and CDR2 YENEEA. Between the trimmed V and J ends, which lost 3 bases and 3 bases, there was a span of 15 bases. The CDR3 has 15 residues.

V usage is TRBV12-5 and J usage is TRBJ1-1; D not resolved. V was shortened by 1 base and J by 7 bases, with 7 bases between the two germline ends. CDR3 length: 12 residues. CDR1 and CDR2 from the germline V gene are LGHNT and FRNRAP. DNA of the CDR3: TGTGCTAGTGGTTTGGGAGCCCGTGAAGCTTTCTTT. This translates into CASGLGAREAFF. The whole variable domain, filled in from reference TRBV12-5 and TRBJ1-1, reads DARVTQTPRHKVTEMGQEVTMRCQPILGHNTVFWYRQTMMQGLELLAYFRNRAPLDDSGMPKDRFSAEMPDATLATLKIQPSEPRDSAVYFCASGLGAREAFFGQGTRLTVV.

V is TRBV27 and J is TRBJ2-5; 9 bases are a match to TRBD1. The germline gives CDR1 MNHEY, CDR2 SMNVEV (reference sequence). CDR3 length: 16 amino acids. J was trimmed by 5 bases and V by 2 bases; bases with no gene match: 9. CDR3: CASSLTGDTGGETQYF. In DNA, the CDR3 is TGTGCCAGCAGTTTAACTGGGGACACAGGGGGCGAGACCCAGTACTTC.

The CDR3 DNA is TGCGCCAGCAGTGAGTTGCAGGGAGCGTTCCACGAGCAGTACTTC. Protein: CASSELQGAFHEQYF. The chain links TRBV10-2 to TRBJ2-7, with D perhaps TRBD1 or TRBD2 (5 bases each). CDR3 length equals 15 residues. Trimming removed 1 base from V and 5 bases from J, with 15 bases in between. Germline CDR1 and CDR2: WSHSY and SAAADI.

The CDR3 bases are TGTGCCAGCAGCTTAGAGTCTGCGGGCGAGCAGTACTTC. Its translation is CASSLESAGEQYF. The chain employs TRBV7-9 and TRBJ2-7; D perhaps matches TRBD2 (5 bases). Germline V lookup: CDR1 SEHNR, CDR2 FQNEAQ (reference sequence). V was pared by 1 base and J by 6 bases, with 10 bases between. CDR3 length equals 13 residues.

The chain combines TRBV5-4 with TRBJ1-2; D is unclear. The V end was cut by 4 bases, the J end by 1 base, with 11 bases between. CDR3 length: 14 residues. CDR1 SGHNT and CDR2 YYREEE come from the germline V gene (reference sequence). CDR3 loop: CASSEGGFNYGYTF. As DNA, the CDR3 is TGTGCCAGCAGCGAAGGCGGTTTTAACTATGGCTACACCTTC.

The rearrangement links TRBV5-1 to TRBJ1-1, with D unresolved. CDR1 and CDR2 from the germline V gene are SGHRS and YFSETQ. The CDR3 contains 13 residues. Trimming took off 0 bases at V and 8 bases at J, with 11 bases between the two ends. The CDR3 DNA is TGCGCCAGCAGCTTGGACCTGCGAGTAGAAGCTTTCTTT. Its protein is CASSLDLRVEAFF.

V is TRBV5-1 and J is TRBJ2-7, with 8 bases lining up with TRBD1. The CDR3 is made up of 15 amino acids. CDR1 and CDR2 (germline): SGHRS, YFSETQ. With V trimmed by 4 bases and J by 2 bases, 8 bases remained unmatched. The CDR3 sequence: CASSPRTGTTYEQYF. Written as DNA, the CDR3 is TGCGCCAGCAGCCCCCGGACAGGGACAACCTACGAGCAGTACTTC.

The chain is built from TRBV7-9 and TRBJ2-1; 7 bases are a match to TRBD1. After removal of 4 bases from V and 7 bases from J, the junction contained 13 bases not matched to a gene. Looked up from germline, CDR1 is SEHNR and CDR2 is FQNEAQ (reference sequence). The CDR3 has 16 residues. CDR3 DNA sequence: TGTGCCAGCAGCTCGACCGCACAGGGGCCTACAAATGAGCAGTTCTTC. Translated, it gives CASSSTAQGPTNEQFF.

CDR3 sequence reads: CASSGGVAEAFF. The DNA for the CDR3 is TGTGCCAGCAGCGGGGGGGTTGCTGAAGCTTTCTTT. V gene TRBV7-9 combines with J gene TRBJ1-1; perhaps TRBD1 as D (5 bases). The germline V and J ends were trimmed by 5 bases and 6 bases, with 10 bases remaining between them. Germline loops: CDR1 SEHNR, CDR2 FQNEAQ (reference sequence). CDR3 length: 12 residues.